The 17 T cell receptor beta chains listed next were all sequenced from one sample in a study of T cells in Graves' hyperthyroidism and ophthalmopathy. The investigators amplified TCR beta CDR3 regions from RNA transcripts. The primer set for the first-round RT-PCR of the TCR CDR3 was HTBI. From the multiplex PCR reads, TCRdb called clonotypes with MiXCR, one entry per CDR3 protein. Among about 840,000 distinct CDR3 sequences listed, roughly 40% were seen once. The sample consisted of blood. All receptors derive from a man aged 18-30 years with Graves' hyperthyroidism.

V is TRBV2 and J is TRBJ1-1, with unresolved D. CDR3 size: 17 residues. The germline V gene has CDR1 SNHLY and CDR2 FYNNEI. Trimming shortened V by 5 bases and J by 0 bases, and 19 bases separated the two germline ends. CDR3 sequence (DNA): TGTGCCAGCAGTTTATCGGGTCGGGCGAGGCTGAACACTGAAGCTTTCTTT. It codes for CASSLSGRARLNTEAFF.

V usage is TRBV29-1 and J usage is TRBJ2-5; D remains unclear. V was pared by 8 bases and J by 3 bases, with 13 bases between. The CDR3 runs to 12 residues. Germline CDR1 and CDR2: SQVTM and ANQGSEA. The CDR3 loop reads CSLNGIKETQYF. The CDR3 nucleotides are TGCAGCTTGAATGGGATAAAAGAGACCCAGTACTTC.

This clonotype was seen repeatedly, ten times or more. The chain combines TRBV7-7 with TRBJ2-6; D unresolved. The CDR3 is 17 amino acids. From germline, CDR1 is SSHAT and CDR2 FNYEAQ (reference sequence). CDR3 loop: CASRLGRRPAGANVLTF. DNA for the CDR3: TGTGCTAGCCGACTTGGCAGGCGACCCGCTGGGGCCAACGTCCTGACTTTC.

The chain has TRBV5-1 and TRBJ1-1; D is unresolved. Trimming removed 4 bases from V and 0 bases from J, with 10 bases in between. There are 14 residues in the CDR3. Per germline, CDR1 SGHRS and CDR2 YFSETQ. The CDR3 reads CASSPYEVNTEAFF. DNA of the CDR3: TGCGCCAGCAGCCCCTACGAGGTGAACACTGAAGCTTTCTTT.

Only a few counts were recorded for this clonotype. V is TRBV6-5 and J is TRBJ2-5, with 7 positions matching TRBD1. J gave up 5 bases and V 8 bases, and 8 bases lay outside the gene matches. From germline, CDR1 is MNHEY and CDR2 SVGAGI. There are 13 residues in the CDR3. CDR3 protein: CASRQGSSETQYF. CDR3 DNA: TGTGCCAGCCGACAGGGCTCCTCGGAGACCCAGTACTTC.

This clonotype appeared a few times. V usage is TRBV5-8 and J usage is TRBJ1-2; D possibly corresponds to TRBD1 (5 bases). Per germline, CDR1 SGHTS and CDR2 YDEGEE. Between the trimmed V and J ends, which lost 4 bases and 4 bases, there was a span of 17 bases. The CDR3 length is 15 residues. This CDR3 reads CASSMEGEGTYGYTF. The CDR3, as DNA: TGTGCCAGCAGCATGGAAGGGGAGGGGACCTATGGCTACACCTTC.

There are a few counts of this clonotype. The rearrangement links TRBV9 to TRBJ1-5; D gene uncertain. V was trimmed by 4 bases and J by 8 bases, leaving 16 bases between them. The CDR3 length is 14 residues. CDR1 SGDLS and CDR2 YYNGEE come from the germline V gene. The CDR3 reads CASSRGDTAEPQHF. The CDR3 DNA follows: TGTGCCAGCAGCCGTGGCGACACGGCGGAGCCCCAGCATTTT.

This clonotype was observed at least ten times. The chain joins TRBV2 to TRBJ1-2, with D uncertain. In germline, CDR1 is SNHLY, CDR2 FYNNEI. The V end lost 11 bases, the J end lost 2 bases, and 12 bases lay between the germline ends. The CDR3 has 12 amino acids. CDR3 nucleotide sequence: TGTGCCGTCAAGGTGTGGAACTATGGCTACACCTTC. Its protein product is CAVKVWNYGYTF.

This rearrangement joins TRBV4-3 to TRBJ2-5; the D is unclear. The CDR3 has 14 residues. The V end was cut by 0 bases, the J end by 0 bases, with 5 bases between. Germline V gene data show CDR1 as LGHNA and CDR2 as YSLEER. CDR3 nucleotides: TGCGCCAGCAGCCAAGAAGGAGACCAAGAGACCCAGTACTTC. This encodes CASSQEGDQETQYF.

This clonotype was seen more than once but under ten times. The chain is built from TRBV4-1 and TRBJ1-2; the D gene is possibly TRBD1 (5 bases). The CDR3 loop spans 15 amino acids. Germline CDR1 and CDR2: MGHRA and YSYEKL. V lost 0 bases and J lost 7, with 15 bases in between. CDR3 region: CASSQDPGGVGGYTF. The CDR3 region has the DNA TGCGCCAGCAGCCAAGATCCGGGAGGGGTTGGTGGCTACACCTTC.

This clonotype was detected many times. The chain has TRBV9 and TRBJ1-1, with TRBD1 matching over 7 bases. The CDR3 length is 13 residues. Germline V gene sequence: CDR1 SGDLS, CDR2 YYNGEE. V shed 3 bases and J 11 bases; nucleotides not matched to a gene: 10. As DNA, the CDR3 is TGTGCCAGCAGCGCAGTCGAAACAGGGGAGGCTTTCTTT. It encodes CASSAVETGEAFF.

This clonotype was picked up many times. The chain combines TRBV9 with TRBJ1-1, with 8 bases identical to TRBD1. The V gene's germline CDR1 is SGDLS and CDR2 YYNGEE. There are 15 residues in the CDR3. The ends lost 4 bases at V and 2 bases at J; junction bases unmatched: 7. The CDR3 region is CASSSRTGSNTEAFF. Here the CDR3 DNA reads TGTGCCAGCAGCTCCCGGACAGGGAGTAACACTGAAGCTTTCTTT.

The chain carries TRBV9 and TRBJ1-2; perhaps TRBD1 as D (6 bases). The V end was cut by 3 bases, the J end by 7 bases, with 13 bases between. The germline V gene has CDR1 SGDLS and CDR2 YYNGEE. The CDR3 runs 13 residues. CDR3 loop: CASSGGGAIGYTF. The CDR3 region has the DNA TGTGCCAGCAGCGGCGGGGGGGCGATTGGCTACACCTTC.

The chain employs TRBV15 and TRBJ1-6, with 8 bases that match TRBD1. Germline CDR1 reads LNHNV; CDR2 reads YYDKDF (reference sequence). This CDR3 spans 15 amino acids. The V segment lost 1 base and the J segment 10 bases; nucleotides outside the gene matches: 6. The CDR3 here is CATSRAQGGSSPLHF. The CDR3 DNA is TGTGCCACCAGCAGAGCACAGGGGGGGAGCTCACCCCTCCACTTT.

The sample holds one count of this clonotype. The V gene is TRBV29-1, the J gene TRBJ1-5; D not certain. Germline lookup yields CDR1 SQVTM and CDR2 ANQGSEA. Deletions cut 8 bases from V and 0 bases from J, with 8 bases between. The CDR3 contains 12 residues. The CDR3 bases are TGCAGCAGCGTTGATAGCAATCAGCCCCAGCATTTT. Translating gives CSSVDSNQPQHF.

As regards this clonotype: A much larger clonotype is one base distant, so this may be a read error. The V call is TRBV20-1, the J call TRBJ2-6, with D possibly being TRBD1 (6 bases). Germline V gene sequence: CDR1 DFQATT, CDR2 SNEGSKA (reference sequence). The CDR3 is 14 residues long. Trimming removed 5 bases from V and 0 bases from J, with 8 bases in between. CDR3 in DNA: TGCAGTGCTGAGGACAGCTCTGGGGCCAACGTCCTGACTTTC. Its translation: CSAEDSSGANVLTF.

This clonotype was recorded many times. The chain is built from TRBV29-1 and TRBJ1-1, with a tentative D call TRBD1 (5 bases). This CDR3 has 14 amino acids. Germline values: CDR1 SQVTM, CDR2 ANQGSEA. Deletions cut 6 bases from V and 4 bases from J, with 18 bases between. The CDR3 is CSVQGGPDGTEAFF. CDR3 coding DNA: TGCAGCGTCCAGGGAGGGCCGGACGGCACTGAAGCTTTCTTT.